Listed below are T cell receptor beta chains from one sample, sequenced in a study of blood T cell repertoires in COVID-19. TCRdb's table, derived via immunoSEQ multiplex PCR, lists solely in-frame clones and lacks some. The table has about 250,000 clones, 92% seen once. Sequenced: peripheral blood. Receptors originate from a man aged 25-45 years with COVID-19, enrolled during active disease. Both conserved end residues are part of each CDR3. A D gene is named only where the DNA matches it firmly. Size is omitted from some rows. Given values are once, few, many or a class for expanded clones.

NA,TRBJ1-1,TRBV27,TRBD1,TGTGCCAGCGTATCGACAGGGCCTATGAACACTGAAGCTTTCTTT,CASVSTGPMNTEAFF
NA,TRBJ2-4,TRBV2,TRBD1,TGTGCCAGCAGTCCCCTCCGGGACAGGATTATAGCCAAAAACATTCAGTACTTC,CASSPLRDRIIAKNIQYF
NA,TRBJ2-7,TRBV28,TRBD2,TGTGCCAGCAGGCCAGGGACTAGCTACGAGCAGTACTTC,CASRPGTSYEQYF
NA,TRBJ2-5,TRBV28,TRBD2,TGTGCCAGCAGTTTGGGGGGGGAAGAGACCCAGTACTTC,CASSLGGEETQYF
NA,TRBJ1-1,TRBV5-6,TRBD1,TGTGCCAGCAGCCTGAGAAGAGACAGGGACCGCTACGCTGAAGCTTTCTTT,CASSLRRDRDRYAEAFF
NA,TRBJ1-5,TRBV2,NA,TGTGCCAGCAGTGAGGACACGGGCCAGCCCCAGCATTTT,CASSEDTGQPQHF
NA,TRBJ1-5,TRBV4-1,NA,TGCGCCAGCAGCCGAGCGGGATGGGGAATTAATAGCAATCAGCCCCAGCATTTT,CASSRAGWGINSNQPQHF
NA,TRBJ2-7,TRBV6-5,TRBD1,TGTGCCAGCAGTTTACAGGGGAATTCCTACGAGCAGTACTTC,CASSLQGNSYEQYF
NA,TRBJ2-1,TRBV3-1/TRBV3-2,TRBD1,TGTGCCAGCAGCTTCCGACAGGGCTACAATGAGCAGTTCTTC,CASSFRQGYNEQFF
NA,TRBJ1-2,TRBV28,NA,TGTGCCAGCAGTTTATTCGGGGACTATGGCTACACCTTC,CASSLFGDYGYTF
NA,TRBJ2-3,TRBV7-3,NA,TGTGCCAGCAGCTTATCCGGGGATGGCACAGATACGCAGTATTTT,CASSLSGDGTDTQYF
NA,TRBJ2-6,TRBV3-1/TRBV3-2,TRBD1,TGTGCCAGCAGCCGAGGGACAGCGAGCTCTGGGGCCAACGTCCTGACTTTC,CASSRGTASSGANVLTF
NA,TRBJ1-1,TRBV4-2,NA,TGTGCCAGCAGCCAAGAACAGGCGGGGACTGAAGCTTTCTTT,CASSQEQAGTEAFF
NA,TRBJ1-6,TRBV5-5,NA,TGTGCCAGCAGCGAGCCTAATTCACCCCTCCACTTT,CASSEPNSPLHF
once,TRBJ1-1,TRBV4-1,TRBD1,TGCGCCAGCAGCCGGGACAGGCACACTGAAGCTTTCTTT,CASSRDRHTEAFF
NA,TRBJ1-3,TRBV4-1,NA,TGCGCCAGCAGCCATTCAGGGTCTGGAAACACCATATATTTT,CASSHSGSGNTIYF
NA,TRBJ1-1,TRBV7-9,NA,TGTGCCAGCAGCTTATCGGGCCAGGGTGAAGCTTTCTTT,CASSLSGQGEAFF
NA,TRBJ2-3,TRBV6-1,NA,TGTGCCAGCAGTGAATTGGTTGGGGGGGCGCGGTCAGATACGCAGTATTTT,CASSELVGGARSDTQYF
NA,TRBJ1-2,TRBV19,NA,TGTGCCAGTAACCATCTGGGAGAAGCTAACTATGGCTACACCTTC,CASNHLGEANYGYTF
NA,TRBJ1-6,TRBV7-9,NA,TGTGCCAGCAGGGCGGGGGGCTCCTATAATTCACCCCTCCACTTT,CASRAGGSYNSPLHF
NA,TRBJ1-2,TRBV9,TRBD1,TGTGCCAGCAGCGTAGGTACCGGGACAGCGACGGTCGTCTATGGCTACACCTTC,CASSVGTGTATVVYGYTF
NA,TRBJ2-7,TRBV30,NA,TGTGCCTGGCAAACTGCAGGGTTGTCCTACGAGCAGTACTTC,CAWQTAGLSYEQYF
NA,TRBJ2-1,TRBV5-1,TRBD1,TGCGCCAGCAGCCGGGAACCGGGACAGTACAATGAGCAGTTCTTC,CASSREPGQYNEQFF
NA,TRBJ1-1,TRBV10-1,NA,TGCGCCAGCAGTGGACAGGAGAACACTGAAGCTTTCTTT,CASSGQENTEAFF
once,TRBJ1-6,TRBV5-4,TRBD1,TGTGCCAGCAGCTTGGTAGGACAGGGGAATTCACCCCTCCACTTT,CASSLVGQGNSPLHF
NA,TRBJ2-5,TRBV3-1/TRBV3-2,TRBD1,TGTGCCAGCAGCCTTTCTTTAGGACAGGGCGAAGAGACCCAGTACTTC,CASSLSLGQGEETQYF
NA,TRBJ1-5,TRBV6-4,TRBD1,TGTGCCAGCAGTGACCCAAGGACAGGGCGACAGCCCCAGCATTTT,CASSDPRTGRQPQHF
once,TRBJ1-3,TRBV18,TRBD1,TGTGCCAGCGGTGGACAGGGGGCGTCTGGAAACACCATATATTTT,CASGGQGASGNTIYF
NA,TRBJ2-3,TRBV6-1,TRBD2,TGTGCCAGCAGTGAACCAGGACTAGCGGAGCCCACAGATACGCAGTATTTT,CASSEPGLAEPTDTQYF
NA,TRBJ2-2,TRBV10-3,TRBD1,TGTGCCATCAGTGAAAACAGGGGAAAAGGAGGAGCCGGGGAGCTGTTTTTT,CAISENRGKGGAGELFF
NA,TRBJ2-1,TRBV7-6,TRBD2,TGTGCCAGCAGCCCGGGACTAGCGGGATTCTACAATGAGCAGTTCTTC,CASSPGLAGFYNEQFF
NA,TRBJ2-1,TRBV5-3,TRBD2,TGTGCCAGAAGCTTCGTTCCCCAGCGGGGGCCTTACAATGAGCAGTTCTTC,CARSFVPQRGPYNEQFF
NA,TRBJ2-2,TRBV27,NA,TGTGCCAGCGACCGAGGACAGCCGAACACCGGGGAGCTGTTTTTT,CASDRGQPNTGELFF
NA,TRBJ1-2,TRBV7-9,TRBD1,TGTGCCAGCAGCCGCGACAGGGTAGTAAGCTACACCTTC,CASSRDRVVSYTF
NA,TRBJ2-6,TRBV14,TRBD1,TGTGCCAGCAGCCAATTCCCGGTAGGGGACAGTTACTCTGGGGCCAACGTCCTGACTTTC,CASSQFPVGDSYSGANVLTF
NA,TRBJ1-2,TRBV6-5,NA,TGTGCCAGCAGTTACTCTTCAGAGGATGGCTACACCTTC,CASSYSSEDGYTF
NA,TRBJ2-6,TRBV11-2,NA,TGTGCCAGCAGCTTAGGTCTTTTCGCGAGCTCTGGGGCCAACGTCCTGACTTTC,CASSLGLFASSGANVLTF
NA,TRBJ2-6,TRBV7-3,NA,TGTGCCAGCAGCCCTCTCTCTGGGGCCAACGTCCTGACTTTC,CASSPLSGANVLTF
once,TRBJ1-1,TRBV29-1,TRBD1,TGCAGCGTCGGCGGACAGGGTAACACTGAAGCTTTCTTT,CSVGGQGNTEAFF
NA,TRBJ1-4,TRBV12-5,NA,TGTGCTAGTGGTTTTATGGAGGAACCTAATGAAAAACTGTTTTTT,CASGFMEEPNEKLFF
NA,TRBJ1-1,TRBV30,TRBD1,TGTGCCTGGAGTGCAATAGGACAGGGGGGCACTGAAGCTTTCTTT,CAWSAIGQGGTEAFF
NA,TRBJ2-1,TRBV12-5,NA,TGTGCTAGTGCCCCCGTTGGGGCTAGCTCCTACAATGAGCAGTTCTTC,CASAPVGASSYNEQFF